This TCR beta chain was identified during a study of blood T cell repertoires in COVID-19. Study summary: The United States, Italy and Spain provided the acute and convalescent COVID-19 samples.

In the original analysis: Quantification of nucleated cells was approximated via reference gene primer amplification. Profiling relied on immunoSEQ multiplex PCR, and the TCRdb table lists in-frame clones only, not all of them. V, J and clone size derive from that table, while D and trimming were established from the DNA sequence. The sample contains about 100,000 clones, 70% to 90% of which appear only once. The CDR3 sequence is 15 residues long. CDR1 and CDR2 from the germline V gene are SGHAT and FQNNGV. J was trimmed by 6 bases and V by 5 bases; bases with no gene match: 8. Sequencing used peripheral blood. The rearrangement uses TRBV11-2 and TRBJ2-1, with 9 bases aligning to TRBD2. This receptor was obtained from a human donor in a cohort sampled during active COVID-19. CDR3 loop: CASSGLAGKGNEQFF. In DNA form, the CDR3 reads TGTGCCAGCAGCGGCCTAGCGGGGAAGGGCAATGAGCAGTTCTTC.